This TCR delta chain was recovered during a study of Vδ1+ human thymocytes. Study-wide points: TRD repertoires were essentially private, unlike widely shared TRG clonotypes. Thymic TRG and TRD repertoires appeared highly polyclonal, with Gaussian CDR3 length distributions. Bulk repertoire data may be misinterpreted because of unexpected Vdelta2 sequences.

With 4 bases clipped from V and 0 bases from J, the junction kept 9 bases outside the gene matches. CDR1 is TSWWSYY, CDR2 QGS, per germline. CDR3 length equals 19 residues. This clone was detected a few times. Its antigen is unidentified. Thymocytes were sorted as CD3+ TCRVdelta1+ TCRVdelta2- after alphabeta T cell depletion. The template was reverse-transcribed extracted RNA. Multiplex PCR used pooled V-gene forward primers and a constant-region reverse primer to amplify CDR3s. TCRdb redid clone calling on the multiplex PCR reads using CATT. The sample includes about 58,000 delta-chain clones, approximately 15% of them seen just once.

The chain uses TRDV1 and TRDJ2, with 12 bases fitting TRDD3. The receptor was isolated from a girl under two years old who had congenital heart surgery. The sample taken for sequencing was Vdelta1+ gamma-delta thymocytes from the thymus. The subset: FACS-sorted CD3+ TCRalphabeta- TCRVdelta1+ TCRVdelta2- thymocytes. This chain's CDR3 is CALGGPILGDTSLTAQLFF. CDR3 in DNA: TGTGCTCTTGGGGGGCCCATACTGGGGGATACTTCTTTGACAGCACAACTCTTCTTT.